Listed here are 17 T cell receptor beta chains from one sample, sequenced in a study of CD8 T cells in Susac syndrome. It was with random hexamers that about 0.45 to 1 ug RNA was reverse transcribed. MiXCR, applied by TCRdb to the immunoSEQ multiplex PCR reads, yields one record per CDR3 protein. The sample carries roughly 170,000 distinct CDR3 sequences, under 95% recorded once. The sequenced sample was CD4+ T cells from PBMCs. These receptors were obtained from a human donor with multiple sclerosis.

The chain employs TRBV2 and TRBJ2-1; tentatively, D is TRBD2 (5 bases). Germline V gene lookup returns CDR1 SNHLY and CDR2 FYNNEI. The CDR3 is 11 residues long. Trimming took 5 bases from V and 7 from J, leaving 6 bases between them. The CDR3, as DNA: TGTGCCAGCAGTACTAGAAATGAGCAGTTCTTC. It yields the protein CASSTRNEQFF.

The J gene is TRBJ2-5, the V gene TRBV4-1; no definite D call. The CDR3 sequence is 14 residues long. Trimming stripped 2 bases from V and 5 bases from J, with 12 bases between. Germline CDR1 reads MGHRA; CDR2 reads YSYEKL. CDR3 bases: TGCGCCAGCAGCCAAAGCTCTGCCCAGGAGACCCAGTACTTC. Translation gives CASSQSSAQETQYF.

This sequence joins TRBV6-2 or TRBV6-3 and TRBJ2-2; 8 bases agree with TRBD1. The CDR3 length is 15 residues. Germline V lookup: CDR1 MNHEY, CDR2 SVGEGT. V lost 4 bases to trimming and J lost 4 bases; unmatched junction nucleotides: 5. The CDR3 spells CASSWQGAGTGELFF. CDR3 bases: TGTGCCAGCAGTTGGCAGGGGGCGGGCACCGGGGAGCTGTTTTTT.

V and J are TRBV28 and TRBJ2-1; D not resolved. V lost 9 bases and J 8 bases, leaving 14 bases between the germline ends. Germline loops: CDR1 MDHEN, CDR2 SYDVKM. The CDR3 spans 12 residues. CDR3 nucleotide sequence: TGTGCCAGTAGACTCCCCCCCCATGAGCAGTTCTTC. It translates to CASRLPPHEQFF.

V usage is TRBV7-2 and J usage is TRBJ2-7, with 7 nucleotides matching TRBD2. The trim removed 4 bases at V and 6 bases at J, leaving 6 bases unmatched. Per germline, CDR1 SGHTA and CDR2 FQGNSA. There are 13 residues in the CDR3. The CDR3: CASSSRTSGEQYF. In DNA form, the CDR3 reads TGTGCCAGCAGCTCCCGGACTAGTGGCGAGCAGTACTTC.

The chain employs TRBV2 and TRBJ1-4; TRBD1 might be the D (6 bases). The CDR3 is 14 residues long. Germline CDR1 SNHLY, CDR2 FYNNEI. With 3 bases removed from V and 4 bases from J, the gap between germline ends came to 9 bases. Here the CDR3 DNA reads TGTGCCAGCAGTGATCACAGGGTTAATGAAAAACTGTTTTTT. Translating gives CASSDHRVNEKLFF.

On this clonotype itself: It is likely a read error, because the conserved phenylalanine at the end of the CDR3 is missing. This chain links TRBV3-1 with TRBJ2-7; D remains unclear. The CDR3 loop spans 12 amino acids. Germline lookup yields CDR1 LGHDT and CDR2 YNNKEL (reference sequence). V was clipped by 0 bases and J by 3 bases, with 3 bases between them. The CDR3 DNA is TGTGCCAGCAGCCAAGACAGCTACGAGCAGTACTTG. Encoded protein: CASSQDSYEQYL.

The rearrangement uses TRBV6-2 or TRBV6-3 and TRBJ1-1; TRBD1 is a possible D gene (5 bases). The CDR3 consists of 15 residues. The V gene's germline CDR1 is MNHEY and CDR2 SVGEGT. Trimming left V 3 bases short and J 4 bases short, with 15 bases between. Written as DNA, the CDR3 is TGTGCCAGCAGTTATAGTTGGGGGGGAACCACTGAAGCTTTCTTT. Translation: CASSYSWGGTTEAFF.

This sequence joins TRBV4-2 and TRBJ2-3; 10 nucleotides agree with TRBD2. This CDR3 is built from 15 residues. The V gene's germline CDR1 is LGHNA and CDR2 YNFKEQ. Losses at the gene ends were 0 bases for V and 4 bases for J; bases not matched to a gene: 1. CDR3 DNA: TGTGCCAGCAGCCAAGAAGCGGGGGGGGCAGATACGCAGTATTTT. As protein: CASSQEAGGADTQYF.

The rearrangement uses TRBV2 and TRBJ2-3; no firm D call. V lost 4 bases and J 1 base, leaving 9 bases between the germline ends. This CDR3 has 14 amino acids. The germline gives CDR1 SNHLY, CDR2 FYNNEI. CDR3 region: CASSGNIGTDTQYF. CDR3 nucleotide sequence: TGTGCCAGCAGTGGGAATATAGGCACAGATACGCAGTATTTT.

The genes are TRBV7-2 and TRBJ1-5, with 7 positions matching TRBD1. This CDR3 is 14 amino acids long. Per the germline V gene, CDR1 is SGHTA and CDR2 is FQGNSA. Germline trimming cut 6 bases from V and 7 bases from J; bases unmatched to any gene: 9. The CDR3 loop reads CASSSTGTDQPQHF. For the CDR3, the DNA is TGTGCCAGCAGTTCGACCGGGACAGACCAGCCCCAGCATTTT.

This clonotype is a singleton in its sample. This chain uses TRBV5-1 with TRBJ2-6; TRBD2 matches 7 bases. Germline V gives CDR1 SGHRS, CDR2 YFSETQ. Losses at the gene ends were 1 base for V and 2 bases for J; bases not matched to a gene: 6. The CDR3 totals 17 residues. The CDR3 protein is CASSLRAGVAGANVLTF. CDR3 sequence (DNA): TGCGCCAGCAGCTTGAGGGCGGGAGTGGCTGGGGCCAACGTCCTGACTTTC.

The chain employs TRBV20-1 and TRBJ2-2; D not certain. V was clipped by 6 bases and J by 7 bases, with 12 bases between them. There are 12 residues in the CDR3. Per germline, CDR1 DFQATT and CDR2 SNEGSKA (reference sequence). The CDR3 bases are TGCAGTGCACAGTCCGTTGACGGGGAGCTGTTTTTT. As protein: CSAQSVDGELFF.

This sequence joins TRBV7-8 and TRBJ1-5; unclear D gene. V was clipped by 4 bases and J by 13 bases, with 14 bases between them. The CDR3 loop spans 12 amino acids. In germline, CDR1 is SGHVS, CDR2 FQNEAQ. CDR3 nucleotide sequence: TGTGCCAGCAGCTCCGGGCAGGAGCTTCAGCATTTT. Amino acid sequence: CASSSGQELQHF.

The J gene is TRBJ1-2, the V gene TRBV7-9; perhaps TRBD1 as D (5 bases). Germline V CDR1 and CDR2: SEHNR, FQNEAQ (reference sequence). The CDR3 spans 13 residues. V was shortened by 6 bases and J by 7 bases, with 15 bases between the two germline ends. The DNA of the CDR3 is TGTGCCAGCAGTTTTGGGACCCAGAGTGGCTACACCTTC. Amino acids: CASSFGTQSGYTF.

V and J are TRBV5-1 and TRBJ2-7; TRBD1 might be the D (6 bases). This CDR3 region has 14 residues. Germline CDR1 SGHRS, CDR2 YFSETQ. V gave up 0 bases and J gave up 5 bases, with 12 bases separating them. CDR3 nucleotide sequence: TGCGCCAGCAGCTTGGGTTACCAGGGGCACGAGCAGTACTTC. This encodes CASSLGYQGHEQYF.

V and J are TRBV5-1 and TRBJ2-3, with a weak D call TRBD2 (5 bases). This CDR3 comprises 15 residues. Germline loops: CDR1 SGHRS, CDR2 YFSETQ. V lost 0 bases to trimming and J lost 1 base, with 9 bases between them. The CDR3 DNA is TGCGCCAGCAGCTTGGGTAGCGCAGGCACAGATACGCAGTATTTT. Encoded protein: CASSLGSAGTDTQYF.